This passage covers 30 T cell receptor beta chains from one sample sequenced in a study of sequential checkpoint blockade in melanoma. The table came from immunoSEQ multiplex PCR; TCRdb's copy has only in-frame clones and leaves some out. The sample holds around 5,700 clones; 87% are singletons and the top ten take roughly 10%. The treatment was: randomized to nivolumab then ipilimumab (arm A) or the reverse (arm B). The sequenced sample was CD8+ T cells sorted from blood (inferred from file names), obtained from a patient given nivolumab and ipilimumab in sequence. All receptors come from a human donor with melanoma.

J is TRBJ2-5 and V is TRBV19; D gene unclear. Germline CDR1 LNHDA, CDR2 SQIVND (reference sequence). V was trimmed by 4 bases and J by 0 bases, leaving 9 bases between them. There are 14 residues in the CDR3. This chain's CDR3 is CASSTLDYQETQYF. The CDR3 bases are TGTGCCAGTAGTACCCTTGACTACCAAGAGACCCAGTACTTC.

The rearrangement uses TRBV27 and TRBJ2-7, with D tentatively TRBD1 (6 bases). Trimming pared 3 bases from V and 5 bases from J, leaving 14 bases between. Germline V lookup: CDR1 MNHEY, CDR2 SMNVEV (reference sequence). The CDR3 spans 14 residues. The CDR3 DNA is TGTGCCAGCAGTTTCGGACAGAGCGGCCACGAGCAGTACTTC. This gives the protein CASSFGQSGHEQYF.

The rearrangement joins TRBV7-3 to TRBJ2-1, with D possibly TRBD1 on 6 matching bases. The V end was cut by 4 bases, the J end by 4 bases, with 14 bases between. Germline V CDR1 and CDR2: SGHTA, FQGTGA. The CDR3 runs 15 residues. In DNA, the CDR3 is TGTGCCAGCAGCTCCCCTGGGACATCATACAATGAGCAGTTCTTC. Translating it yields CASSSPGTSYNEQFF.

V gene TRBV5-4 combines with J gene TRBJ1-1; 10 bases map to TRBD1. Germline V lookup: CDR1 SGHNT, CDR2 YYREEE (reference sequence). The trim removed 3 bases at V and 4 bases at J, leaving 3 bases unmatched. This CDR3 contains 14 residues. The CDR3 is CASSSTGGSTEAFF. The CDR3 nucleotides read TGTGCCAGCAGCTCGACAGGGGGCAGCACTGAAGCTTTCTTT.

In its sample, this clone was seen once. The J gene is TRBJ2-7, the V gene TRBV11-2; 7 bases fit TRBD1. The CDR3 contains 13 residues. Germline V gene data show CDR1 as SGHAT and CDR2 as FQNNGV. After removal of 5 bases from V and 4 bases from J, the junction contained 5 bases not matched to a gene. The CDR3 coding sequence is TGTGCCAGCAGCCGGGACAGAAATTACGAGCAGTACTTC. It specifies CASSRDRNYEQYF.

This sequence joins TRBV29-1 and TRBJ2-7; TRBD2 matches 7 bases. This CDR3 has 13 amino acids. In germline, CDR1 is SQVTM, CDR2 ANQGSEA. Trimming removed 3 bases from V and 4 bases from J; junction bases left unmatched: 6. The DNA for the CDR3 is TGCAGCGTTGAGGGGAGGGAGGAGTACGAGCAGTACTTC. Protein: CSVEGREEYEQYF.

The V call is TRBV5-4, the J call TRBJ1-1; D possibly corresponds to TRBD1 (6 bases). Trimming pared 4 bases from V and 8 bases from J, leaving 12 bases between. CDR3 length: 12 amino acids. In germline, CDR1 is SGHNT, CDR2 YYREEE (reference sequence). The CDR3 loop reads CASSADSREAFF. CDR3 DNA sequence: TGTGCCAGCAGCGCGGACAGTCGAGAAGCTTTCTTT.

The V call is TRBV7-8, the J call TRBJ2-3; D may be TRBD2 (6 bases). The germline CDR1 and CDR2 sequences are SGHVS and FQNEAQ. This CDR3 is 15 amino acids long. Trimming removed 4 bases at V and 7 bases at J, with 18 bases between. The CDR3 DNA reads TGTGCCAGCAGCTGGGTCTCGGGAGAGGCGAATACGCAGTATTTT. This sequence encodes CASSWVSGEANTQYF.

This clone was counted a single time. The V gene is TRBV5-4, the J gene TRBJ2-1; D is ambiguous. CDR1 SGHNT and CDR2 YYREEE come from the germline V gene (reference sequence). The CDR3 sequence is 12 residues long. Trimming took 4 bases from V and 11 from J, leaving 13 bases between them. The CDR3 reads CASSIGTDQQFF. CDR3 coding DNA: TGTGCCAGCAGCATCGGAACAGACCAGCAGTTCTTC. The whole variable domain, remainder taken from reference TRBV5-4 and TRBJ2-1, is ETGVTQSPTHLIKTRGQQVTLRCSSQSGHNTVSWYQQALGQGPQFIFQYYREEENGRGNFPPRFSGLQFPNYSSELNVNALELDDSALYLCASSIGTDQQFFGPGTRLTVL.

The chain is built from TRBV7-9 and TRBJ2-5; D unresolved. V was shortened by 3 bases and J by 7 bases, with 6 bases between the two germline ends. This CDR3 comprises 11 residues. Germline values: CDR1 SEHNR, CDR2 FQNEAQ (reference sequence). In DNA form, the CDR3 reads TGTGCCAGCAGCTTTTCCGGGACCCAGTACTTC. Residues: CASSFSGTQYF.

V and J are TRBV19 and TRBJ2-1; unclear D gene. The CDR3 spans 18 residues. Germline V gene lookup returns CDR1 LNHDA and CDR2 SQIVND (reference sequence). V was trimmed by 4 bases and J by 0 bases, leaving 19 bases between them. In DNA form, the CDR3 reads TGTGCCAGTAGTACAGCTCTTGGTCTTCGGAGCTCCTACAATGAGCAGTTCTTC. Its translation is CASSTALGLRSSYNEQFF.

A single count supports this clone. The chain combines TRBV28 with TRBJ1-2; TRBD1 matches at 7 bases. The germline V gene has CDR1 MDHEN and CDR2 SYDVKM. V lost 5 bases and J lost 3; bases outside the gene matches: 6. The CDR3 runs to 14 residues. The CDR3 DNA is TGTGCCAGCAGTCGGGACAGAAGGTACTATGGCTACACCTTC. Translated, it gives CASSRDRRYYGYTF.

The chain links TRBV5-4 to TRBJ2-1, with TRBD2 identical over 9 bases. The junction had 1 base not matched to a gene; V was cut back by 2 bases and J by 7 bases. Germline CDR1 is SGHNT and CDR2 is YYREEE (reference sequence). The length of the CDR3 is 13 residues. Here the CDR3 DNA reads TGTGCCAGCAGCTTTAGCGGGAGTAATGAGCAGTTCTTC. Translation gives CASSFSGSNEQFF.

The chain couples TRBV5-4 to TRBJ2-5; 7 bases line up with TRBD2. Per the germline V gene, CDR1 is SGHNT and CDR2 is YYREEE (reference sequence). The CDR3 totals 14 residues. Trimming took 2 bases from V and 3 from J; bases not matched to a gene: 4. The CDR3 sequence: CASSFSGPKETQYF. The CDR3 bases are TGTGCCAGCAGCTTTAGCGGGCCTAAAGAGACCCAGTACTTC.

The rearrangement uses TRBV7-3 and TRBJ2-7, with D possibly being TRBD2 (6 bases). CDR1 and CDR2 from the germline V gene are SGHTA and FQGTGA. Between the trimmed V and J ends, which lost 1 base and 7 bases, there was a span of 17 bases. CDR3 length: 15 amino acids. Here the CDR3 reads CASSLIAGGMREQYF. The CDR3 DNA follows: TGTGCCAGCAGCTTAATAGCCGGCGGGATGAGGGAGCAGTACTTC.

V and J are TRBV29-1 and TRBJ1-2, with 8 bases matching TRBD1. With 3 bases clipped from V and 4 bases from J, the junction kept 4 bases outside the gene matches. Germline-derived CDR1 and CDR2 are SQVTM and ANQGSEA. This CDR3 has 13 residues. CDR3 in amino acids: CSVDDRGSYGYTF. The CDR3 DNA follows: TGCAGCGTTGATGACAGGGGTAGCTATGGCTACACCTTC. Full variable domain (remainder filled in from reference TRBV29-1 and TRBJ1-2): SAVISQKPSRDICQRGTSLTIQCQVDSQVTMMFWYRQQPGQSLTLIATANQGSEATYESGFVIDKFPISRPNLTFSTLTVSNMSPEDSSIYLCSVDDRGSYGYTFGSGTRLTVV.

The sample holds one count of this clone. The CDR3 DNA sequence: TGTGCCAGCAGTTTATATGGCCACGGGGATGAGCAGTTCTTC. Translation: CASSLYGHGDEQFF. V and J are TRBV27 and TRBJ2-1; weak D call: TRBD2 (5 bases). V was shortened by 1 base and J by 8 bases, with 12 bases between the two germline ends. The CDR3 runs to 14 residues. Germline V gene data show CDR1 as MNHEY and CDR2 as SMNVEV (reference sequence).

This clone was picked up one time. The chain employs TRBV2 and TRBJ2-5, with 10 bases aligning to TRBD1. Germline lookup yields CDR1 SNHLY and CDR2 FYNNEI. The CDR3 spans 14 residues. V shed 6 bases, J shed 2 bases, and the junction held 3 bases outside the gene matches. The CDR3 nucleotides read TGTGCCAGCAGCTCGGACAGGGGGCAAGAGACCCAGTACTTC. This gives the protein CASSSDRGQETQYF.

The chain couples TRBV9 to TRBJ2-1; D ambiguous. Germline V gives CDR1 SGDLS, CDR2 YYNGEE. CDR3 length equals 15 residues. Trimming left V 3 bases short and J 5 bases short, with 15 bases between. CDR3 sequence: CASSAGYSEDNEQFF. The CDR3 DNA follows: TGTGCCAGCAGCGCCGGGTATTCAGAGGACAATGAGCAGTTCTTC.

The J gene is TRBJ2-7, the V gene TRBV5-4, with a tentative D call TRBD2 (5 bases). Germline V gene data show CDR1 as SGHNT and CDR2 as YYREEE (reference sequence). The CDR3 loop spans 13 amino acids. V lost 1 base and J 0 bases, leaving 5 bases between the germline ends. The CDR3 DNA reads as TGTGCCAGCAGCTTGCGGGACTCCTACGAGCAGTACTTC. Translated: CASSLRDSYEQYF.

J is TRBJ2-3 and V is TRBV7-9; TRBD2 agrees at 8 bases. Germline-derived CDR1 and CDR2 are SEHNR and FQNEAQ (reference sequence). The CDR3 totals 16 residues. J lost 2 bases, V lost 4 bases, and 8 bases had no gene match. CDR3 protein: CASSSQAGDYTDTQYF. The CDR3 DNA reads as TGTGCCAGCAGCTCTCAAGCGGGAGACTACACAGATACGCAGTATTTT.

The chain has TRBV7-8 and TRBJ1-1, with D maybe TRBD1 (6 bases). Germline CDR1 SGHVS, CDR2 FQNEAQ. This CDR3 comprises 14 residues. V was shortened by 1 base and J by 1 base, with 7 bases between the two germline ends. The CDR3 sequence is CASSLGGQNTEAFF. CDR3 nucleotides: TGTGCCAGCAGCTTAGGGGGGCAGAACACTGAAGCTTTCTTT.

This clone has just one count. This chain uses TRBV7-9 with TRBJ2-1; possible D gene TRBD1, 5 bases. V lost 9 bases, J lost 6 bases, and 18 bases lay in between. This CDR3 is built from 14 residues. Germline V gene data show CDR1 as SEHNR and CDR2 as FQNEAQ (reference sequence). CDR3 amino acids: CASFDSTFSNEQFF. In nucleotides, the CDR3 is TGTGCCAGTTTCGACAGTACCTTCTCCAATGAGCAGTTCTTC. The full variable domain, rest sourced from reference TRBV7-9 and TRBJ2-1, is DTGVSQNPRHKITKRGQNVTFRCDPISEHNRLYWYRQTLGQGPEFLTYFQNEAQLEKSRLLSDRFSAERPKGSFSTLEIQRTEQGDSAMYLCASFDSTFSNEQFFGPGTRLTVL.

The chain carries TRBV29-1 and TRBJ2-7; perhaps TRBD2 as D (5 bases). Germline CDR1 reads SQVTM; CDR2 reads ANQGSEA. Trimming removed 5 bases at V and 2 bases at J, with 13 bases between. There are 13 residues in the CDR3. CDR3 sequence (DNA): TGCAGCGTTCACTCACTAGACACCTACGAGCAGTACTTC. It encodes CSVHSLDTYEQYF.

The rearrangement uses TRBV28 and TRBJ2-1; tentative D call: TRBD1 (7 bases). V lost 4 bases, J lost 15 bases, and 19 bases lay in between. The CDR3 spans 13 residues. Germline loops: CDR1 MDHEN, CDR2 SYDVKM. The CDR3: CASSSEGARRGFF. The CDR3 nucleotides are TGTGCCAGCAGTTCCGAGGGGGCACGGCGGGGGTTCTTC.

This clone came up a few times. This chain links TRBV6-5 with TRBJ2-3; 8 nucleotides line up with TRBD2. The CDR3 is made up of 15 amino acids. Germline assignment: CDR1 MNHEY and CDR2 SVGAGI. Germline trimming cut 5 bases from V and 4 bases from J; bases unmatched to any gene: 8. The CDR3 coding sequence is TGTGCCAGCAGTACCGGGACGGGGGGGCCAGATACGCAGTATTTT. Its translation is CASSTGTGGPDTQYF.

With respect to this clone: The same CDR3 is also encoded by other DNA sequences in this sample. The chain couples TRBV6-4 to TRBJ2-3; D possibly corresponds to TRBD1 (5 bases). From germline, CDR1 is MRHNA and CDR2 SNTAGT. V lost 5 bases, J lost 3 bases, and 15 bases lay in between. The CDR3 consists of 15 residues. The CDR3 sequence is CASSLRQGPTDTQYF. The CDR3 DNA follows: TGTGCCAGCAGTCTCAGGCAGGGTCCGACAGATACGCAGTATTTT.

By proportion, this clone is large (0.1 to 1%). The chain uses TRBV15 and TRBJ1-5, with 7 bases identical to TRBD1. CDR1 LNHNV and CDR2 YYDKDF come from the germline V gene (reference sequence). CDR3 length: 18 amino acids. The V gene end was trimmed by 5 bases and the J gene end by 6 bases; junction bases not matched to a gene: 19. The CDR3 sequence is CATSPDGGTEFGFQPQHF. The DNA for the CDR3 is TGTGCCACCAGCCCCGATGGGGGGACAGAGTTTGGTTTTCAGCCCCAGCATTTT.

The chain uses TRBV27 and TRBJ2-7; D gene unclear. Between the trimmed V and J ends, which lost 5 bases and 1 base, there was a span of 12 bases. The CDR3 is 14 amino acids. Germline V gene lookup returns CDR1 MNHEY and CDR2 SMNVEV (reference sequence). The CDR3: CASSPLQISYEQYF. The CDR3, as DNA: TGTGCCAGCAGTCCACTTCAAATATCCTACGAGCAGTACTTC.

The chain carries TRBV6-1 and TRBJ1-1, with D perhaps TRBD1 (6 bases). Trimming took off 1 base at V and 3 bases at J, with 9 bases between the two ends. This CDR3 spans 14 amino acids. The germline CDR1 and CDR2 sequences are MNHNS and SASEGT. The CDR3 protein is CASSEGTGYTEAFF. CDR3 sequence (DNA): TGTGCCAGCAGTGAAGGAACAGGGTACACTGAAGCTTTCTTT.